This TCR beta chain was captured in a study of T cell responses to AZD1222 COVID-19 vaccine. The length of the CDR3 is 17 residues. V dropped 4 bases and J dropped 3; count of bases not matched to a gene: 8. The germline V gene has CDR1 SGHTA and CDR2 FQGNSA. This table comes from immunoSEQ multiplex PCR, and its TCRdb copy is limited to in-frame clones, with some not included. Of more than 85,000 clones listed, over 75% are singletons. The TCR sequence derives from an adult in good health. Specimen: peripheral blood, collected on day 0 of AZD1222 vaccination. The rearrangement joins TRBV7-2 to TRBJ2-3; the match to TRBD2 covers 12 bases. DNA for the CDR3: TGTGCCAGCAGCTCTAGAGGGGGGACTAGCGGGACAGATACGCAGTATTTT. It translates to CASSSRGGTSGTDTQYF.